This T cell receptor (beta chain) was found in a study of cytomegalovirus exposure and HLA in healthy donors. Study-wide findings and caveats: The majority of TCR sequences were rare, yet some public TCRs appeared in many donors. An analysis done earlier found most TCR beta V segments productive about 87% or about 30% of the time.

PCR was performed using 60 Vbeta and 13 Jbeta primers. Clones were sequenced by immunoSEQ multiplex PCR, and TCRdb holds only the in-frame ones, with some missing. Its listing shows some 130,000 clones. CDR3 length equals 17 residues. The ends lost 3 bases at V and 2 bases at J; junction bases unmatched: 10. Concerning this clone: The target antigen is unknown.

This chain uses TRBV23-1 with TRBJ2-3; 8 nucleotides agree with TRBD2. TRBV23-1 is an ORF, with its function uncertain. This receptor was taken from a woman between 40 and 55 years old in good health and CMV-seropositive. Sequencing was carried out using PBMCs. CDR3 in DNA: TGCGCCAGCAGTCACTCACTCGCGGGAGGAACCACAGATACGCAGTATTTT. This gives the protein CASSHSLAGGTTDTQYF.